This TCR beta chain is from a study of shared clonotypes between healthy human individuals. Profiling relied on immunoSEQ multiplex PCR, and the TCRdb table lists in-frame clones only, not all of them. Found here are about 980,000 clones, approximately 80% of them singletons; the top ten hold over 1.3%. Nashville, Tennessee was home to all donors, who were Caucasian adults. V shed 8 bases and J 2 bases; nucleotides not matched to a gene: 7. This CDR3 has 15 residues. Germline lookup yields CDR1 MDHEN and CDR2 SYDVKM. Study outcomes and limitations: The study found lower generation probabilities in non-shared clonotypes than in those shared by all four donors. Generally, naive subsets (rather than memory subsets) showed larger estimated richness.

As for this clone: Its antigen is still unknown.

Sequenced material: memory CD4+ T cells sorted from blood. Subset given: CD45RA-negative fraction. This receptor was taken from a young man in good health. The V gene is TRBV28, the J gene TRBJ2-2; 8 bases map to TRBD1. The CDR3: CASFTGGANTGELFF. CDR3 sequence (DNA): TGTGCCAGCTTCACAGGGGGAGCCAACACCGGGGAGCTGTTTTTT.